Listed here is a single T cell receptor beta chain. This receptor's antigen is unknown. It has no much larger one-base neighbor in the sample; base qualities were not kept. This record comes from a study of T cell responses to AZD1222 COVID-19 vaccine (dated by TCRdb to about 2021). For the wider study: Because spike-specific TCR depth and breadth did not differ between the two schedules, AZD1222 recipients who got a second dose at roughly 4 weeks were pooled with those who got a second dose at roughly 12 weeks. TCR sequencing was performed for roughly 250 trial participants, of whom about 200 were given two doses of AZD1222 and around 26 were given two doses of MenACWY control vaccine. Trial participants were enrolled into age subgroups of 18-55, 56-69 and 70-plus years, which contained about 150, 27 and 61 TCR-sequenced participants, respectively. General study outcomes and caveats: Vaccine-associated CD4 TCRs spanned the whole spike protein, with dominant responses in regions 160-218 and 743-854. Participants were mostly white British and included more females than males, and it was suggested by the authors that clonal diversity may have been underestimated. The 56-69-year group was small, and its depth increase did not reach significance, likely because of low power. Nearly half of unique spike-specific TCRs reportedly recognized epitopes outside regions mutated in the B.1.351 and B.1.1.7 variants. Because no day 14 peak-response samples were available, repertoires were characterized only after the peak T cell response. Conclusions about previously exposed vaccinees are limited because only five or six AZD1222 recipients were SARS-CoV-2 seropositive at baseline. After two AZD1222 doses, both the breadth and the depth of spike-specific TCRs were significantly higher than at day 0 and than in MenACWY recipients.

From the cysteine up to the phenylalanine, the CDR3 has a length of 15 residues. Left in the record is the CDR3 DNA by itself, 45 bases read in frame from the first base. Trimming takes 0 bases off V and 6 bases off J; junction bases not matched to a gene: 5. The germline V gene supplies CDR1 SGDLS and CDR2 YYNGEE. The CDR3 regions of human TCRbeta chains were subjected to immunosequencing. The authors' pipeline ran thus. Repertoire TCRs were matched against a reference library of SARS-CoV-2-specific TCRs generated with the MIRA antigen-specificity platform. Breadth was defined as the fraction of unique TCRs that were SARS-CoV-2-associated, and depth was defined as the fraction of total T cells that were SARS-CoV-2-associated. Using the MIRA data, every spike-specific TCR was mapped to the spike region that the TCR reacted to and assigned to either a CD4 or a CD8 class. Log10-transformed breadth and depth values were compared by one-way ANOVA with Sidak's multiple comparisons tests. Drawn from immuneACCESS, this table holds only the in-frame rearrangements with V and J called that TCRdb kept. Clones are partly lost; checked studies trace under half to an unresolved V gene and leave the rest unexplained. That table supplies the V and J calls and clone size; D and trimming were determined from the DNA. The sample has under 150,000 clones on record, around 87% of them singletons. Together, the top ten hold roughly 3.6% of the sample.

The time point tag for this specimen amounts to: baseline before first vaccination. The vaccinee samples were drawn from two UK trials, COV001 and COV002, one of which was a single-blind randomized controlled phase 2/3 trial testing AZD1222 (ChAdOx1 nCoV-19) in healthy adults. Trial participant PBMC samples were collected at day 0 and day 28 after the second dose for TCRbeta chain sequencing. This receptor was identified in an adult in good health. The sequence links TRBV9 to TRBJ2-3; 9 junctional bases match TRBD2. The sample here was peripheral blood, taken on day 0 of AZD1222 vaccination. The DNA reads as follows: TGTGCCAGCAGCGTAGGCGGGGGGGCATGGGATACGCAGTATTTT. Its translation is CASSVGGGAWDTQYF.